What follows is one T cell receptor beta chain and its context. This clone was counted a single time. This clone's antigen is unknown. No quality values exist for individual bases; no much larger clone is one base distant. From the cysteine through the phenylalanine, the CDR3 covers 15 amino acids. Only CDR3 DNA remains: 45 bases, in frame from the first base. From the germline V gene (reference sequence), CDR1 is SEHNR and CDR2 is FQNEAQ. The junction shows trimming of 8 bases on V and 3 bases on J, plus 19 bases between the germline ends. Library preparation used the immunoSEQ multiplex PCR assay. For the multiplex PCR, a mixture combining 60 forward primers for TCR Vbeta segments and 13 reverse primers for TCR Jbeta segments was used. Amplification of the CDR3 region of rearranged TCR beta genes was performed with a multiplex PCR assay on genomic DNA. On the Illumina HiSeq System, the amplified TCR beta libraries were sequenced as 87-base-pair reads. The published analysis was carried out like this. A later analysis counted approximately 74 million unique TCR beta chains across the 650 to 800 repertoires, and roughly 9.9 million of these chains were shared by at least two donors. Raw reads were error-corrected and collapsed into unique sequences by a nearest-neighbor algorithm in which closely related sequences were merged to remove PCR and sequencing errors. V, D and J gene segments were assigned by aligning CDR3 sequences to IMGT reference sequences. For a sequence to be retained, a match of at least six nucleotides was required to both a V gene segment and a J gene segment. A rearrangement counted as productive if the CDR3 had no stop codons and remained in frame with V and J, and every other rearrangement counted as non-productive. Following IMGT convention, CDR3 was defined as the stretch from the second conserved V-encoded cysteine up to the conserved J-encoded phenylalanine. Sequences without an unambiguous match to a single V gene segment were excluded from the earlier analysis of several hundred of the donors. An earlier analysis of several hundred of the donors called V segments functional above 56.7% productive rearrangements and segregating when the between-donor standard deviation exceeded 5%. A statistical classification framework was developed to diagnose cytomegalovirus status using the catalog of TCR beta chain sequences. V and J gene assignment, in a later analysis, came from comparing TCR nucleotide sequences with IMGT/GENE-DB human TR gene sequences. Using the TCRdist pipeline, a later analysis assigned CDR3 sequences along with most-parsimonious VDJ recombination scenarios. A later analysis defined each TCR beta chain by its CDR3 amino acid sequence plus V-gene family, and excluded reads lacking a unique V-gene family. As a way to deal with suspected cross-contamination and a sequencing artifact, a later analysis dropped roughly 600 nucleotide sequences that were highly shared and had low generation probability. In a later analysis, a clonal expansion index was calculated for each public chain from normalized within-repertoire ranks of inferred template counts. Generation probabilities in a later analysis came from a VDJ recombination model fitted to out-of-frame rearrangements, and those results were checked against IGoR. In a later analysis, TCR-TCR, TCR-HLA and TCR-CMV co-occurrence was scored with hypergeometric tests, and a repertoire-size bias correction was applied to TCR pairs. To estimate false discovery rates, a later analysis permuted the HLA or CMV assignments 20 times. In a later analysis, co-occurring TCRs were grouped using DBSCAN, with TCRdist sequence similarity added in when clustering inside HLA-allele-positive subsets. Repertoires with fewer than 30,000 or more than 120,000 public chains were left out of co-occurrence clustering, as were five repertoires with anomalous nucleotide sharing. In TCRdb, the immuneACCESS table is reduced to in-frame sequences with V and J assigned. These tables do not hold every clone; where another copy was compared, an unresolved V gene accounts for under half, and the others remain unexplained. V, J and clone size reflect that table, while D and trimming were determined from the DNA. Within this sample are about 170,000 clones, with approximately 71% of them counted one time only. The top ten clones comprise less than 1.6% of the sample.

The source of the sample is a study of cytomegalovirus exposure and HLA in healthy donors (dated by TCRdb to 2016 to 2017). Study-wide context: An earlier analysis of several hundred of the donors reported approximately 280 Gb of sequence data and some 110 million unique TCR beta sequences obtained from roughly 180 million T cells. An early release that covered some 630 HLA-typed donors contained 300 to 350 gigabases of sequencing data and 75 million to 100 million unique TCR sequences. Of the roughly 410 genotyped donors, 80% to 90% were placed in the genetic ancestry cluster associated with self-reported Caucasian donors. The study aimed to test whether signatures of past pathogen exposure could be identified by cataloging public T cell receptors. The study used immunosequencing to profile the T cell repertoires of 666 subjects and linked those repertoires to cytomegalovirus serostatus. Besides the first cohort of 550 to 750 subjects, a separate validation cohort made up of roughly 130 different subjects was used. High-throughput TCR immunosequencing, statistical association of individual TCRs with disease status, and machine learning were combined to predict cytomegalovirus infection status. A later analysis re-examined previously published TCR beta repertoires from about 700 donors and added high-resolution HLA genotyping to investigate patterns of TCR occurrence. In the later analysis, no new phenotypic data were used to find candidate immune exposures; instead, reliance was placed on TCR beta sequences and their occurrence across donors. An earlier analysis of around 640 of the donors used high-throughput TCR beta sequencing to judge whether each TCR beta V gene segment behaved as functional or pseudogenic. Donor age, sex, ethnicity and CMV serostatus were compiled together with the repertoire data. Genome-wide SNP genotypes for about 55% of the roughly 670 donors were used in a later genetic analysis, which treated that subset as a discovery cohort. All discovery cohort repertoires had been generated on a single sequencing platform. HLA typing included class I and class II loci at four-digit resolution. The number of donors typed differed by locus, with about 629-630 for A, B, C, DRB1 and DQB1, more than 500 for DQA1, about 610 for DPA1, and some 440 for DPB1. Four to six DR-DQ haplotypes were handled as single units for association and clustering because linkage in the cohort was strong. Among almost 400 genotyped donors of the cohort, an average of roughly 240,000 unique TCR beta nucleotide sequences were sequenced per donor, roughly 18% of them non-productive. Findings and caveats that apply to the study as a whole: For the cohort, immune exposure information was limited to CMV serostatus. In vitro tests confirmed that three of the cytomegalovirus-associated TCR beta chains recognize cytomegalovirus antigens. The study gave a list of 150 to 200 TCR beta chains associated with cytomegalovirus. Because counts were too low, seventeen rarely observed V segments, including chromosome 9 orphons, were excluded from the earlier analysis of 587 of the donors. Most TCR sequences were seen in very few donors, while some public TCRs were found in many individuals. The sequencing pipeline was judged likely to have produced a cluster of highly shared sequence variants as a technical artifact. V-gene and J-gene trimming of TCR beta chains was associated with a missense DCLRE1C variant in a later genetic analysis, and the association was replicated in an independent cohort. According to a later analysis, TCR association rates differed among HLA loci, with DRB1 alleles showing the most associated TCRs and HLA-C alleles showing the fewest. Only TCR beta chains were sequenced in this cohort, and the absence of alpha or paired-chain data limited detectable features. Some IMGT-functional V segments, including TRBV6-2 and TRBV6-3, could not be told apart with the 87-base-pair reads, so those segments were excluded. HLA typing was unavailable for some donors at each locus, so association tests used only the typed subset. Correlated functional status among segregating V segments might be attributable to linkage disequilibrium, but an unknown experimental factor could not be ruled out. It was suggested by the authors that the approach could potentially be generalized to other disease states and immunological phenotypes. In a later analysis, HLA-associated TCR beta chains showed more clonal expansion and lower generation probabilities than non-associated chains that were equally common. A further reported finding was that TCR beta sequences accurately predicted the HLA-A and HLA-B alleles for most subjects in the first cohort. A later analysis associated 17,000 or so TCR beta sequences with specific HLA alleles at a false discovery rate of 0.05. Most CMV-associated TCR beta chains appeared to be HLA-restricted in a later analysis, and the HLA associations seemed to be driven largely by CMV exposure. When HLA alleles, especially DR and DQ, strongly co-occurred, TCR associations were difficult to assign to individual alleles. In a later genetic analysis, fewer N-insertions in productive TCRs were reported among donors in an Asian-associated ancestry cluster than the roughly 700-donor mean. The classifier was reported to diagnose cytomegalovirus status with high specificity and sensitivity in both the original cohort and the validation cohort. In an earlier analysis of more than 500 of the donors, most TCR beta V segments appeared in productive rearrangements about 87% or about 30% of the time, broadly matching IMGT annotations. Presence/absence analyses assumed roughly uniform sequencing depth across donors, an assumption that may not hold. In a later analysis, several top co-occurrence clusters were reported to appear linked to parvovirus B19, influenza, CMV and Epstein-Barr virus.

The cohort comprised some 680 healthy bone marrow donors. All cohort members were sampled while nominally healthy, although unrecorded immune exposures were likely present. The donor tested CMV seronegative, placing the donor among the approximately 360 seronegative members of the cohort. A peripheral blood sample was provided by each donor, and peripheral blood mononuclear cells were used for TCR beta sequencing. The Qiagen DNeasy Blood Extraction Kit was used to extract genomic DNA from the blood cell samples. This TCR came from a girl aged 5-17 years in good health and CMV-seronegative. Rearrangement joined TRBV7-9 to TRBJ1-2, and the D gene may be TRBD1, 5 bases matching. Source material: PBMCs. The sequence in DNA is TGTGCCAGCGTCTTAACCCCCCCGGGGGACTATGGCTACACCTTC. This gives the protein CASVLTPPGDYGYTF.